The rows below give T cell receptor beta chains drawn from one sample of a study of T-cell memory formation after mild COVID-19. MiXCR, run by TCRdb on the 5' RACE reads, gives a single entry per CDR3 protein. The data contain 350,000 or so distinct CDR3 sequences, 10% to 15% of them singletons. The specimen was PBMCs or a T cell subset sorted from them (not recorded which). The source of these receptors is a man aged 18 to 35 who had mild COVID-19 (a few samples of this study predate the infection). Cell type and time point are not known. Each CDR3 is given with its conserved first and last residue. The order of the fields is V gene, CDR3 protein.

V: TRBV29-1
CDR3: CSISDRGLTGELFF

V: TRBV7-2
CDR3: CASSPQYEQYF

V: TRBV6-4
CDR3: CASSDSIISRDTQYF

V: TRBV6-5
CDR3: CASRRGQGATGELFF

V: TRBV18
CDR3: CASSTPPRGGLNYGYTF

V: TRBV9
CDR3: CASSKQTADTQYF

V: TRBV2
CDR3: CASSEPEGHPNTEAFF

V: TRBV7-9
CDR3: CASGVGVFATQNF

V: TRBV19
CDR3: CASSIGKGMRPYSNQPQHF

V: TRBV24-1
CDR3: CATSDYGGRNAGELFF

V: TRBV4-3
CDR3: CASSQDTGRQITDTQYF

V: TRBV5-1
CDR3: CASSAVRLGNTEAFF

V: TRBV24-1
CDR3: CATRAGGEDREQFF

V: TRBV7-3
CDR3: CASSSGQGPDTQYF

V: TRBV29-1
CDR3: CSVATSGVTGELFF

V: TRBV20-1
CDR3: CSARTGYGNTIYF

V: TRBV20-1
CDR3: CSATWTPGYGYTF